This entry lists 27 T cell receptor beta chains sequenced from one sample in a study of cytomegalovirus exposure and HLA in healthy donors. Profiling relied on immunoSEQ multiplex PCR, and the TCRdb table lists in-frame clones only, not all of them. The sample includes 55,000 to 80,000 clones, about 95% of them seen just once. The sample consisted of PBMCs. The receptors were gathered from a woman under 30 in good health and CMV-seropositive.

This clone has a single count. This chain joins TRBV5-4 and TRBJ1-4; 7 nucleotides align to TRBD1. V lost 4 bases, J lost 4 bases, and 7 bases stayed unmatched. The length of the CDR3 is 15 residues. CDR1 and CDR2 from the germline V gene are SGHNT and YYREEE (reference sequence). CDR3 residues: CASSPGQAFNEKLFF. Here the CDR3 DNA reads TGTGCCAGCAGCCCTGGACAGGCGTTTAATGAAAAACTGTTTTTT.

The chain has TRBV5-1 and TRBJ2-1, with 8 bases that match TRBD1. The CDR3 contains 14 residues. Germline CDR1 reads SGHRS; CDR2 reads YFSETQ. J gave up 5 bases and V 6 bases, and 7 bases lay outside the gene matches. CDR3 region: CASNTGTGNNEQFF. CDR3 bases: TGCGCCAGCAACACCGGGACAGGTAACAATGAGCAGTTCTTC. Full variable domain (outside the CDR3, taken from reference TRBV5-1 and TRBJ2-1): KAGVTQTPRYLIKTRGQQVTLSCSPISGHRSVSWYQQTPGQGLQFLFEYFSETQRNKGNFPGRFSGRQFSNSRSEMNVSTLELGDSALYLCASNTGTGNNEQFFGPGTRLTVL.

The chain uses TRBV6-1 and TRBJ2-7; 11 nucleotides match TRBD2. V lost 4 bases and J lost 6; bases outside the gene matches: 11. The CDR3 runs to 16 residues. Germline CDR1 reads MNHNS; CDR2 reads SASEGT. CDR3 region: CASSGRLAGSFSEQYF. Written as DNA, the CDR3 is TGTGCCAGCAGTGGGCGACTAGCGGGGTCCTTTTCCGAGCAGTACTTC.

The genes are TRBV15 and TRBJ2-7, with D perhaps TRBD2 (6 bases). Trimming pared 1 base from V and 7 bases from J, leaving 8 bases between. The CDR3 extends over 12 amino acids. Germline values: CDR1 LNHNV, CDR2 YYDKDF (reference sequence). The DNA for the CDR3 is TGTGCCACCAGCAGAGTGGGGGGTGAGCAGTACTTC. Protein sequence: CATSRVGGEQYF.

The genes are TRBV6-5 and TRBJ1-5; D might be TRBD1 (5 bases). The germline V gene encodes CDR1 MNHEY and CDR2 SVGAGI. With 0 bases removed from V and 6 bases from J, the gap between germline ends came to 12 bases. The CDR3 runs 15 residues. The CDR3 spells CASSYSINGGQPQHF. In nucleotides, the CDR3 is TGTGCCAGCAGTTACTCGATTAACGGGGGTCAGCCCCAGCATTTT.

This chain links TRBV4-2 with TRBJ2-2; 10 bases are a match to TRBD2. J gave up 3 bases and V 0 bases, and 1 base lay outside the gene matches. The CDR3 has 16 residues. Germline V gene lookup returns CDR1 LGHNA and CDR2 YNFKEQ. CDR3 residues: CASSQDLAGDTGELFF. CDR3 DNA sequence: TGTGCCAGCAGCCAAGACCTAGCGGGGGACACCGGGGAGCTGTTTTTT.

The chain has TRBV6-5 and TRBJ2-7; 7 positions agree with TRBD2. The J segment lost 2 bases and the V segment lost 7 bases, leaving 8 bases of the junction unmatched. Looked up from germline, CDR1 is MNHEY and CDR2 is SVGAGI. The CDR3 sequence is 14 residues long. The CDR3 loop reads CASKPRAGAYEQYF. The CDR3 DNA reads as TGTGCCAGCAAACCCCGGGCGGGGGCCTACGAGCAGTACTTC.

Only one count was recorded for this clone. The gene calls are TRBV28 and TRBJ1-5; 8 bases are a match to TRBD1. The CDR3 sequence is 15 residues long. The V and J ends lost 2 bases and 4 bases, in that order; junction bases with no gene match: 4. Germline V CDR1 and CDR2: MDHEN, SYDVKM. CDR3 sequence: CASSLGTGYNQPQHF. CDR3 nucleotide sequence: TGTGCCAGCAGTTTAGGGACAGGCTATAATCAGCCCCAGCATTTT.

CDR3 bases: TGTGCCAGCTCACCAAATGGACAGGGCACGTCTTCACCCCTCCACTTT. Translated: CASSPNGQGTSSPLHF. V gene TRBV18 combines with J gene TRBJ1-6, with 8 bases lining up with TRBD1. Per germline, CDR1 KGHSH and CDR2 LQKENI. Germline trimming cut 2 bases from V and 9 bases from J; bases unmatched to any gene: 9. This CDR3 has 16 amino acids.

A single count supports this clone. This rearrangement joins TRBV6-5 to TRBJ2-7; 12 positions agree with TRBD1. Germline V gene sequence: CDR1 MNHEY, CDR2 SVGAGI. This CDR3 has 16 residues. V shed 2 bases and J 5 bases; nucleotides not matched to a gene: 7. The DNA for the CDR3 is TGTGCCAGCAGTTACGCCACGGGACAGGGGGCCCACGAGCAGTACTTC. It translates to CASSYATGQGAHEQYF.

The chain's CDR3 is CASSLVTSGKFF. Here the CDR3 DNA reads TGTGCCAGCAGTTTGGTAACTAGCGGAAAGTTCTTC. The chain uses TRBV28 and TRBJ2-1; 8 bases agree with TRBD2. Unmatched junction bases numbered 6, after V lost 3 bases and J lost 14 bases. The CDR3 runs 12 residues. Germline CDR1 and CDR2: MDHEN and SYDVKM.

The rearrangement joins TRBV10-3 to TRBJ1-1; 10 bases map to TRBD1. After removal of 4 bases from V and 5 bases from J, the junction contained 7 bases not matched to a gene. CDR1 is ENHRY and CDR2 is SYGVKD in the germline V gene. The CDR3 sequence is 15 residues long. The CDR3 DNA follows: TGTGCCATCAGTGTCGAACGGGACAGGGGAACTGAAGCTTTCTTT. As protein: CAISVERDRGTEAFF.

In DNA, the CDR3 is TGTGCCAGCAGCGTCATCACAGGGTCCGGTGAGCAGTTCTTC. As protein: CASSVITGSGEQFF. This chain connects TRBV7-3 to TRBJ2-1, with D possibly being TRBD1 (6 bases). This CDR3 spans 14 amino acids. V was clipped by 5 bases and J by 9 bases, with 17 bases between them. In germline, CDR1 is SGHTA, CDR2 FQGTGA.

The chain combines TRBV27 with TRBJ2-1; 8 bases are a match to TRBD2. In germline, CDR1 is MNHEY, CDR2 SMNVEV (reference sequence). This CDR3 region has 15 residues. V trimming: 3 bases; J trimming: 4 bases; junction bases outside the gene matches: 5. CDR3 DNA sequence: TGTGCCAGCAGTTTGTCTACTAGCGGTTACAATGAGCAGTTCTTC. This sequence encodes CASSLSTSGYNEQFF.

The rearrangement links TRBV9 to TRBJ2-5, with TRBD2 matching 13 bases. J gave up 10 bases and V 4 bases, and 10 bases lay outside the gene matches. The CDR3 consists of 15 residues. Germline loops: CDR1 SGDLS, CDR2 YYNGEE. In DNA form, the CDR3 reads TGTGCCAGCAGCCCCATCACTAGCGGGAGGGCGAGCCAGTACTTC. Encoded protein: CASSPITSGRASQYF.

J is TRBJ1-5 and V is TRBV5-4; D perhaps matches TRBD1 (5 bases). Germline CDR1 SGHNT, CDR2 YYREEE (reference sequence). V lost 2 bases and J lost 2, with 5 bases in between. This CDR3 comprises 13 residues. CDR3 loop: CASSLQGNQPQHF. The DNA for the CDR3 is TGTGCCAGCAGCTTACAGGGCAATCAGCCCCAGCATTTT.

Comment on this clone: Additional DNA sequences in this sample encode the identical CDR3. The gene calls are TRBV5-1 and TRBJ2-3; D is unresolved. This CDR3 has 13 amino acids. Trimming stripped 4 bases from V and 2 bases from J, with 8 bases between. In germline, CDR1 is SGHRS, CDR2 YFSETQ. Written as DNA, the CDR3 is TGCGCCAGCAGCCGCGGTACCACAGATACGCAGTATTTT. Translated, it gives CASSRGTTDTQYF.

The chain joins TRBV13 to TRBJ1-2, with TRBD1 as a possible D gene (6 bases). The V and J ends lost 2 bases and 5 bases respectively, with 18 bases between them. Germline V gene data show CDR1 as PRHDT and CDR2 as FYEKMQ (reference sequence). This CDR3 is built from 16 residues. The CDR3 is CASSLYPLRGAYGYTF. The CDR3 bases are TGTGCCAGCAGCTTATATCCCCTCAGGGGAGCTTATGGCTACACCTTC.

The chain has TRBV30 and TRBJ1-5; no definite D call. The germline CDR1 and CDR2 sequences are GTSNPN and SVGIG (reference sequence). The V and J ends lost 0 bases and 9 bases respectively, with 12 bases between them. The CDR3 is 13 residues long. The CDR3 DNA reads TGTGCCTGGAGTGTACTTGGTTCAGGGCCCCAGCATTTT. Protein product: CAWSVLGSGPQHF.

V is TRBV19 and J is TRBJ2-5; 8 bases fit TRBD1. Germline trimming cut 5 bases from V and 5 bases from J; bases unmatched to any gene: 7. Germline CDR1 is LNHDA and CDR2 is SQIVND (reference sequence). This CDR3 spans 14 amino acids. The CDR3 coding sequence is TGTGCCAGTAGTGTCGACAGGGGATTGGAGACCCAGTACTTC. It translates to CASSVDRGLETQYF.

The rearrangement uses TRBV28 and TRBJ1-5; 8 bases are a match to TRBD1. V dropped 6 bases and J dropped 0; count of bases not matched to a gene: 7. This CDR3 contains 16 residues. In germline, CDR1 is MDHEN, CDR2 SYDVKM. The CDR3 loop reads CASRYFGQGSNQPQHF. Written as DNA, the CDR3 is TGTGCCAGCAGGTACTTTGGACAGGGTAGCAATCAGCCCCAGCATTTT. The full variable domain, with the rest looked up from reference TRBV28 and TRBJ1-5, is DVKVTQSSRYLVKRTGEKVFLECVQDMDHENMFWYRQDPGLGLRLIYFSYDVKMKEKGDIPEGYSVSREKKERFSLILESASTNQTSMYLCASRYFGQGSNQPQHFGDGTRLSIL.

The V and J genes are TRBV14 and TRBJ1-1; no clear D. V dropped 4 bases and J dropped 2 bases, with 17 bases sitting between them. CDR3 length equals 16 residues. Germline V gene data show CDR1 as SGHDN and CDR2 as FVKESK. CDR3 in DNA: TGTGCCAGCAGCCTCTCCTCACGAGATCAAAACACTGAAGCTTTCTTT. Translating it yields CASSLSSRDQNTEAFF.

The V call is TRBV30, the J call TRBJ1-1, with 8 bases matching TRBD1. CDR3 size: 14 residues. Germline values: CDR1 GTSNPN, CDR2 SVGIG (reference sequence). The CDR3: CAGYYEDRAAEAFF. CDR3 nucleotides: TGTGCTGGATATTACGAGGACAGGGCCGCTGAAGCTTTCTTT.

This chain uses TRBV27 with TRBJ1-1, with D possibly being TRBD1 (5 bases). The germline CDR1 and CDR2 sequences are MNHEY and SMNVEV (reference sequence). The V end was cut by 7 bases, the J end by 5 bases, with 17 bases between. This CDR3 is built from 14 residues. CDR3 bases: TGTGCCAGCACCCGCCCGGGGGGGGATACTGAAGCTTTCTTT. As protein: CASTRPGGDTEAFF.

This rearrangement joins TRBV28 to TRBJ1-5, with 7 bases that match TRBD1. Per the germline V gene, CDR1 is MDHEN and CDR2 is SYDVKM. V trimming: 8 bases; J trimming: 1 base; junction bases outside the gene matches: 8. This CDR3 contains 15 residues. The CDR3 spells CASSITGDSNQPQHF. In nucleotides, the CDR3 is TGTGCCAGCTCAATCACAGGGGACAGCAATCAGCCCCAGCATTTT.

This chain connects TRBV14 to TRBJ2-1; 9 nucleotides agree with TRBD2. Germline values: CDR1 SGHDN, CDR2 FVKESK. This CDR3 contains 16 residues. Germline trimming cut 3 bases from V and 6 bases from J; bases unmatched to any gene: 9. The CDR3 nucleotides are TGTGCCAGCAGCCAGGGAAGCGGGAGGCCTACCAATGAGCAGTTCTTC. As protein: CASSQGSGRPTNEQFF. Using reference TRBV14 and TRBJ2-1 for the parts outside the CDR3, the full variable domain is EAGVTQFPSHSVIEKGQTVTLRCDPISGHDNLYWYRRVMGKEIKFLLHFVKESKQDESGMPNNRFLAERTGGTYSTLKVQPAELEDSGVYFCASSQGSGRPTNEQFFGPGTRLTVL.

This clone was counted once. V usage is TRBV4-1 and J usage is TRBJ1-2, with 7 bases that match TRBD1. The CDR3 covers 16 residues. Germline V gene lookup returns CDR1 MGHRA and CDR2 YSYEKL. V lost 2 bases and J lost 1; bases outside the gene matches: 7. The CDR3 DNA reads TGCGCCAGCAGCCAAAACCCGGGACAGCATAACTATGGCTACACCTTC. Translation: CASSQNPGQHNYGYTF.